The entry below describes one TCR beta chain. The data were obtained in a study of T cell changes during pregnancy in multiple sclerosis. The assay was immunoSEQ multiplex PCR, and TCRdb's table has in-frame clones only and misses some. The table records about 40,000 clones, approximately 94% of them present only once. Germline CDR1 and CDR2: MGHDK and SYGVNS. The CDR3 consists of 16 residues. Trimming removed 3 bases at V and 5 bases at J, with 14 bases between. The specimen was peripheral blood, collected in the third trimester of pregnancy. This clonotype was sampled from a female donor with multiple sclerosis, enrolled in a pregnancy study. The chain joins TRBV25-1 to TRBJ1-6; D remains unclear. The CDR3 coding sequence is TGTGCCAGCAGTGAGCCCGCGGGAATTAATAATTCACCCCTCCACTTT. It encodes CASSEPAGINNSPLHF.